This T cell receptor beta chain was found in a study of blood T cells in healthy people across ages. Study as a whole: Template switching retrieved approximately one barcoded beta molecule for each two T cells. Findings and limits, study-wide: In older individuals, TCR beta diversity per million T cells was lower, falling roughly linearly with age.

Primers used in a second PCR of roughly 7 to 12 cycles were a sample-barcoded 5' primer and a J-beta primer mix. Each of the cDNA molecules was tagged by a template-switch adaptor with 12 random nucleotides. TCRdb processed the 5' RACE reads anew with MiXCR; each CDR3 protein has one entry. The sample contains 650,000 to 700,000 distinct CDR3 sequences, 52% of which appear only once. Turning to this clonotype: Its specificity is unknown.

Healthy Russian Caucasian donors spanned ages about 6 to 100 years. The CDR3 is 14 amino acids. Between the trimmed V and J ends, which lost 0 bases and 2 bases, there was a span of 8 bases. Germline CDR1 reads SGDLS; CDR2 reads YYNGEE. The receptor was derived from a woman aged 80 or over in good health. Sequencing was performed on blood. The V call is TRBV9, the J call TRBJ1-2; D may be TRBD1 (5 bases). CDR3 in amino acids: CASSVGDQNYGYTF. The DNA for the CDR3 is TGTGCCAGCAGCGTAGGGGACCAAAACTATGGCTACACCTTC. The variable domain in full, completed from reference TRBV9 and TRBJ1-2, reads DSGVTQTPKHLITATGQRVTLRCSPRSGDLSVYWYQQSLDQGLQFLIQYYNGEERAKGNILERFSAQQFPDLHSELNLSSLELGDSALYFCASSVGDQNYGYTFGSGTRLTVV.